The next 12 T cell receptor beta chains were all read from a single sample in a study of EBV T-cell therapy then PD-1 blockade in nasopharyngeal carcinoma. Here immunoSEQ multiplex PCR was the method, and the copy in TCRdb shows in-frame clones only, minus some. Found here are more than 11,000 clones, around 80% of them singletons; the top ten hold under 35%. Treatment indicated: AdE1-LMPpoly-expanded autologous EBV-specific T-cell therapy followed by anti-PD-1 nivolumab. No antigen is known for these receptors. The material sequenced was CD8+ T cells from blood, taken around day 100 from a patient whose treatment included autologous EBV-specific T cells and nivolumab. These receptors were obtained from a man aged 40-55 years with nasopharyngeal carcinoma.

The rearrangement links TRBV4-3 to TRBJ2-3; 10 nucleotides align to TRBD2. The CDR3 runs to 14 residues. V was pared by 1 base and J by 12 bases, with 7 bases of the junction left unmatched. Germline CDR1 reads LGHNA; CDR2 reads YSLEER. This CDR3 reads CASSQVLAGVPQYF. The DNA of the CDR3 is TGCGCCAGCAGCCAAGTTCTAGCGGGGGTCCCTCAGTATTTT.

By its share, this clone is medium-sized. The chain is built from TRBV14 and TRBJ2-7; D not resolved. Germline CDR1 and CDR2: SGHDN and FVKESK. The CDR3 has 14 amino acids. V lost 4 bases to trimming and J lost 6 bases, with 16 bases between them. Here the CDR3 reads CASSPADRLREQYF. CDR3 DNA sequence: TGTGCCAGCAGCCCCGCGGACCGACTCCGCGAGCAGTACTTC. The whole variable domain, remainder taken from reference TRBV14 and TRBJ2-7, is EAGVTQFPSHSVIEKGQTVTLRCDPISGHDNLYWYRRVMGKEIKFLLHFVKESKQDESGMPNNRFLAERTGGTYSTLKVQPAELEDSGVYFCASSPADRLREQYFGPGTRLTVT.

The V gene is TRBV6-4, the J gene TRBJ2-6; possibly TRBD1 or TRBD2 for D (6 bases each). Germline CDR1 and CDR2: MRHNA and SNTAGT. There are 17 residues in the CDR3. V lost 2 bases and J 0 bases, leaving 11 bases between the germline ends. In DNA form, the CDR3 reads TGTGCCAGCAGTGACCTAGGAGGGGGCTCTGGGGCCAACGTCCTGACTTTC. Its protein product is CASSDLGGGSGANVLTF.

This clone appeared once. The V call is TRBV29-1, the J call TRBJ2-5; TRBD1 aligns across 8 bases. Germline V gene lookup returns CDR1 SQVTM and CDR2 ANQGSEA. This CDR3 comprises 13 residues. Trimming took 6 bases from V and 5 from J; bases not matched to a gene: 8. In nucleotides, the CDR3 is TGCAGCGTCCCGGGACAGGTGATGGAGACCCAGTACTTC. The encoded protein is CSVPGQVMETQYF. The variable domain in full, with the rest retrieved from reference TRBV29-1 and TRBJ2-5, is SAVISQKPSRDICQRGTSLTIQCQVDSQVTMMFWYRQQPGQSLTLIATANQGSEATYESGFVIDKFPISRPNLTFSTLTVSNMSPEDSSIYLCSVPGQVMETQYFGPGTRLLVL.

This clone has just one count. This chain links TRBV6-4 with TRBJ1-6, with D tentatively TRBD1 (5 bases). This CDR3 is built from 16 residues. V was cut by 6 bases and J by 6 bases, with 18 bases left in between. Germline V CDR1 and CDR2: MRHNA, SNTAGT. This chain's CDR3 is CASSPEAGRSNSPLHF. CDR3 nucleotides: TGTGCCAGCAGCCCCGAGGCAGGGCGATCTAATTCACCCCTCCACTTT.

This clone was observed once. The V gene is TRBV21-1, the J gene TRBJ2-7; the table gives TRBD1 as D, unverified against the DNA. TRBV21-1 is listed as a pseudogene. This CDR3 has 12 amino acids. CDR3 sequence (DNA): TGTGCCAGCAGCAAGGGACAGCCCGAGCAGTACTTC. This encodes CASSKGQPEQYF.

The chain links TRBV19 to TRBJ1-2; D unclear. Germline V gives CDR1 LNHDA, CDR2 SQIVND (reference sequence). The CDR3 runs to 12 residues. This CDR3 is CATGVVHYGYTF. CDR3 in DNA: TGTGCGACCGGGGTGGTCCACTATGGCTACACCTTC. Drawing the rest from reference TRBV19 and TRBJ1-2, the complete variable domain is DGGITQSPKYLFRKEGQNVTLSCEQNLNHDAMYWYRQDPGQGLRLIYYSQIVNDFQKGDIAEGYSVSREKKESFPLTVTSAQKNPTAFYLCATGVVHYGYTFGSGTRLTVV.

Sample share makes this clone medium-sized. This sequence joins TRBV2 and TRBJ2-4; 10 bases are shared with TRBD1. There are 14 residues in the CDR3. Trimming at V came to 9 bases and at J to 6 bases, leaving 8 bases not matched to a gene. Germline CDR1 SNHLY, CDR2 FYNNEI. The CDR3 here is CARGDRGFGNIQYF. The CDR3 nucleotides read TGTGCCAGGGGGGACAGGGGATTTGGAAACATTCAGTACTTC.

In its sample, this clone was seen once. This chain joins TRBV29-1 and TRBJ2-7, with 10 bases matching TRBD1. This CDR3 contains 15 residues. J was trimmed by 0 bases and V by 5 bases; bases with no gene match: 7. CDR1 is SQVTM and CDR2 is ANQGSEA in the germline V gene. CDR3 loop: CSVIGTGVPSYEQYF. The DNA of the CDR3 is TGCAGCGTTATTGGGACAGGGGTTCCCTCCTACGAGCAGTACTTC.

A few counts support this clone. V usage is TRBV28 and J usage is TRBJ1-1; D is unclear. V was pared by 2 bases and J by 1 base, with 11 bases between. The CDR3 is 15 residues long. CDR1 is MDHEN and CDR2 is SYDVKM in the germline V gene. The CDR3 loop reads CASSLKPGSNTEAFF. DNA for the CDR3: TGTGCCAGCAGTTTAAAACCGGGTTCGAACACTGAAGCTTTCTTT.

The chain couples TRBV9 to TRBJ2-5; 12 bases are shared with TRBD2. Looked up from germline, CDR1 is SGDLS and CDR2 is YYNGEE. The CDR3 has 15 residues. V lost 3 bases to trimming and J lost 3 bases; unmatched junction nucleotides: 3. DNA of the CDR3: TGTGCCAGCAGCGATCGACTAGCGGGGGAAGAGACCCAGTACTTC. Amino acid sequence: CASSDRLAGEETQYF.

This CDR3 is CASSGLAGNTDTQYF. The CDR3 bases are TGTGCCAGCAGCGGACTAGCGGGAAACACAGATACGCAGTATTTT. The chain uses TRBV6-5 and TRBJ2-3; 12 nucleotides line up with TRBD2. Germline lookup yields CDR1 MNHEY and CDR2 SVGAGI. V lost 6 bases to trimming and J lost 2 bases; unmatched junction nucleotides: 3. This CDR3 spans 15 amino acids.